The TCR beta chain under discussion was sequenced for a study of metastatic and nonmetastatic thyroid tumors. Study-level information: Malignant thyroid and benign thyroid patients provided blood and tumor or nodule tissue whose repertoires were compared.

The CDR3 loop spans 14 amino acids. In germline, CDR1 is SGHTA, CDR2 FQGNSA. Patients had received no treatment of any kind before thyroid surgery. Authors' processing steps: A classifier for distant metastasis in papillary thyroid cancer was constructed using CDR3 differences observed across clinicopathological groups. TCRdb redid the clone calls on the PCR reads using MiXCR. It is TCRdb's table, rather than the study itself, that gives the V and J calls and clone size. In the table there are about 82,000 clones, roughly an eighth of which are singletons. Study conclusions and caveats: The reported finding was significantly higher TCR beta diversity in malignant thyroid tumors relative to benign nodules, in blood and tumor.

As for this clone: Its antigen is unidentified. A much more abundant neighbour one base away suggests this may be a read error.

The rearrangement links TRBV7-2 to TRBJ2-3; 8 positions match TRBD2. Sequenced material: tumor tissue. The TCR originated in a female donor with papillary thyroid cancer or a benign thyroid nodule (not recorded which). Some clones in this sample may be carry-over from other donors' samples. CDR3 region: CASSIGGGTDKQYF. The CDR3 DNA is TGTGCCAGCAGCATCGGGGGGGGCACAGATAAGCAGTATTTT.